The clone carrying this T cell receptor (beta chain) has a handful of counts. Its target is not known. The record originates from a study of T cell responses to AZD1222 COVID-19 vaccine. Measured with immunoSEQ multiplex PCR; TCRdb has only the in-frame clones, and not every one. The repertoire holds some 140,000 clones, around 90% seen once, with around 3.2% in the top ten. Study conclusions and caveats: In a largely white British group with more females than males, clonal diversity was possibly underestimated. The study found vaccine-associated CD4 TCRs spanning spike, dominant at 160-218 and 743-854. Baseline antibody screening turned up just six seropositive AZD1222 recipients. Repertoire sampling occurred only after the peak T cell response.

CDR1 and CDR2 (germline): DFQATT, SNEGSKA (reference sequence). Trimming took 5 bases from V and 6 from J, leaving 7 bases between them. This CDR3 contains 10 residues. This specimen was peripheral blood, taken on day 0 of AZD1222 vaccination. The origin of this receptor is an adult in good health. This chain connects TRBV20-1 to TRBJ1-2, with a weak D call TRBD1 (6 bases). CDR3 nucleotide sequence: TGCAGTGCTCGGGACAATGGCTACACCTTC. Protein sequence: CSARDNGYTF.